These T cell receptor beta chains were read from a single sample in a study of cytomegalovirus exposure and HLA in healthy donors. Clones were read by immunoSEQ multiplex PCR, and TCRdb kept only the in-frame ones, dropping some. The data show about 190,000 clones, 81% seen once. The sample comprised PBMCs. The source is a man aged 45-60 years in good health and CMV-seronegative. The CDR3 runs from the conserved cysteine through the conserved F or W. D genes are given only for firm matches.

v_gene,j_gene,d_gene,CDR3aa
TRBV11-2,TRBJ1-1,-,CASSLSGGYRTEAFF
TRBV13,TRBJ2-3,TRBD2,CASSLGLAGATDTQYF
TRBV27,TRBJ1-6,-,CASSVLGLGSPLHF
TRBV6-4,TRBJ1-2,-,CASSAGTGIGYTF
TRBV5-1,TRBJ1-1,-,CASSLPDYTEAFF
TRBV9,TRBJ1-1,-,CASSVASGTNTEAFF
TRBV2,TRBJ2-7,-,CASSEYVEGDEQYF
TRBV7-9,TRBJ1-2,TRBD1,CASSRGQGAYGYTF
TRBV30,TRBJ1-5,-,CAWSVRSGQPQHF
TRBV28,TRBJ1-1,TRBD1,CASSQPGQGNTEAFF
TRBV5-1,TRBJ1-2,TRBD1,CASSPGQGKGGYTF
TRBV7-3,TRBJ2-7,TRBD2,CASSPPGGVEQYF
TRBV9,TRBJ1-2,-,CASSVDQMGNGYTF
TRBV5-6,TRBJ2-7,-,CASSWGDSLEQYF
TRBV5-1,TRBJ1-1,-,CASSLGGANTEAFF
TRBV4-3,TRBJ1-4,TRBD1,CASSRTGAGNEKLFF
TRBV5-6,TRBJ2-5,TRBD1,CASSPGQTYQETQYF
TRBV19,TRBJ1-5,-,CASSPAGIAAPQHF
TRBV7-2,TRBJ2-7,-,CASSLSVYEQYF
TRBV25-1,TRBJ1-2,-,CASSDQNRSGGYTF
TRBV9,TRBJ2-2,-,CASSALGAPTGELFF
TRBV2,TRBJ1-4,-,CASSVPQSYEKLFF
TRBV10-3,TRBJ2-7,-,CAIKGAGISYEQYF
TRBV9,TRBJ2-5,TRBD2,CASSVAERGSETQYF
TRBV7-2,TRBJ1-1,-,CASSPPTGGRGNTEAFF
TRBV30,TRBJ1-5,-,CAWSPDLTGQPQHF
TRBV11-2,TRBJ1-1,-,CASSFPSGTEAFF
TRBV19,TRBJ2-1,TRBD1,CASSIGDRGDEQFF
TRBV4-2,TRBJ2-7,-,CASSADELSYEQYF
TRBV5-1,TRBJ2-7,TRBD1,CASSLRGTGGYEQYF
TRBV5-1,TRBJ1-1,TRBD1,CASSLAPGTGGTEAFF
TRBV9,TRBJ1-5,-,CASSVGASFSNQPQHF